What follows describes a single TCR beta chain. Repertoires were generated with immunoSEQ multiplex PCR, while TCRdb's copy carries only in-frame clones and drops some. The sample holds roughly 460,000 clones; 70% to 90% are singletons and the top ten take around 1.8%. Treatment in this sample: around 19 received Ad26.COV2.S at low or high dose, single or two shots; 5 received placebo; per-sample allocation not given. Sampling happened 63 days after the first vaccine or placebo injection. Wuhan-strain spike was delivered by a replication-incompetent Ad26 vector. The data derive from a study of Ad26.COV2.S vaccination and SARS-CoV-2 variants. Study at large: The Ad26.COV2.S arm of the COV1001 trial was where the donor was placed. Each vaccinee took Ad26.COV2.S intramuscularly, once or twice 56 days apart.

Per germline, CDR1 MNHEY and CDR2 SVGAGI. V was pared by 6 bases and J by 10 bases, with 22 bases between. This CDR3 is 15 amino acids long. The receptor was isolated from a person between 18 and 65 years old who received the Ad26.COV2.S COVID-19 vaccine or a placebo. The chain carries TRBV6-5 and TRBJ1-5; D is ambiguous. Material: peripheral blood, obtained in a trial of Ad26.COV2.S vaccine versus placebo. The CDR3 sequence: CASSKTPGAAYPQHF. The CDR3, as DNA: TGTGCCAGCAGCAAAACACCCGGAGCTGCCTATCCCCAGCATTTT.